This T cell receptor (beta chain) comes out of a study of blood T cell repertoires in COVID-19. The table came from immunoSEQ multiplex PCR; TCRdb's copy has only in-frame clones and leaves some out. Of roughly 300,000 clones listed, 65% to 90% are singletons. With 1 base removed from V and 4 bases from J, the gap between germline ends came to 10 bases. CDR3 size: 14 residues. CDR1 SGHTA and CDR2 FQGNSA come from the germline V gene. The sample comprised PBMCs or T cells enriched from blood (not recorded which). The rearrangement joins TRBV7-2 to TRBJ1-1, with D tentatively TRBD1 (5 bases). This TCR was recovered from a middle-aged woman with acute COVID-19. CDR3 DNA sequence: TGTGCCAGCAGCTTAGTAGGGAGGGGCACTGAAGCTTTCTTT. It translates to CASSLVGRGTEAFF.